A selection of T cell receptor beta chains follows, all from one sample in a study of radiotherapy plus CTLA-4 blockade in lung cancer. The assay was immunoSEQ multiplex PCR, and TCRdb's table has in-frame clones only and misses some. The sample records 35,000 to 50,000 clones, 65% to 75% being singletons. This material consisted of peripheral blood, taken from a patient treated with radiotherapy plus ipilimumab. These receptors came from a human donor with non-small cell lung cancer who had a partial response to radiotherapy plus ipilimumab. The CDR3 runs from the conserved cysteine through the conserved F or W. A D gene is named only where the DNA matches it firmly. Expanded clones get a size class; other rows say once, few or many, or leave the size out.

cdr3_aa: CASSPMGQGLSYEQYF; cdr3_nt: TGTGCCAGCAGCCCTATGGGACAGGGGCTGTCCTACGAGCAGTACTTC; j_call: TRBJ2-7; v_call: TRBV7-2; clone_size: few; d_call: TRBD1
cdr3_aa: CAIRNRDGYGYTF; cdr3_nt: TGTGCCATCAGAAACAGGGATGGATATGGCTACACCTTC; j_call: TRBJ1-2; v_call: TRBV10-3; clone_size: -; d_call: -
cdr3_aa: CASSDGGTRNEQFF; cdr3_nt: TGCGCCAGCAGTGACGGCGGGACTAGGAATGAGCAGTTCTTC; j_call: TRBJ2-1; v_call: TRBV10-1; clone_size: -; d_call: TRBD2
cdr3_aa: CASSPLGQGRSSGANVLTF; cdr3_nt: TGTGCCAGCTCACCCCTCGGACAGGGTAGAAGCTCTGGGGCCAACGTCCTGACTTTC; j_call: TRBJ2-6; v_call: TRBV18; clone_size: once; d_call: TRBD1
cdr3_aa: CATSLRDRGPANEKLFF; cdr3_nt: TGTGCCACCTCCCTCCGGGACAGGGGGCCGGCTAATGAAAAACTGTTTTTT; j_call: TRBJ1-4; v_call: TRBV13; clone_size: -; d_call: TRBD1
cdr3_aa: CASSYSSGALGAFF; cdr3_nt: TGTGCCAGCAGTTACTCGTCGGGTGCCCTGGGAGCTTTCTTT; j_call: TRBJ1-1; v_call: TRBV6-6; clone_size: -; d_call: -
cdr3_aa: CSVPQTGIYGYTF; cdr3_nt: TGCAGCGTCCCTCAGACAGGGATCTATGGCTACACCTTC; j_call: TRBJ1-2; v_call: TRBV29-1; clone_size: -; d_call: TRBD1
cdr3_aa: CASNIAGNYEQYF; cdr3_nt: TGTGCCAGCAATATAGCGGGAAACTACGAGCAGTACTTC; j_call: TRBJ2-7; v_call: TRBV2; clone_size: once; d_call: TRBD2
cdr3_aa: CAWSRGIQGDTQYF; cdr3_nt: TGTGCCTGGAGTAGAGGGATCCAAGGAGATACGCAGTATTTT; j_call: TRBJ2-3; v_call: TRBV30; clone_size: -; d_call: -
cdr3_aa: CAWSPIQGGNEKLFF; cdr3_nt: TGTGCCTGGAGTCCTATACAGGGAGGGAATGAAAAACTGTTTTTT; j_call: TRBJ1-4; v_call: TRBV30; clone_size: few; d_call: -
cdr3_aa: CASSPLGQGAHEQFF; cdr3_nt: TGTGCCAGCAGCCCTCTAGGACAGGGTGCCCATGAGCAGTTCTTC; j_call: TRBJ2-1; v_call: TRBV11-2; clone_size: -; d_call: TRBD1
cdr3_aa: CAISESGKGLYSGANVLTF; cdr3_nt: TGTGCCATCAGTGAGTCGGGCAAGGGGCTGTACTCTGGGGCCAACGTCCTGACTTTC; j_call: TRBJ2-6; v_call: TRBV10-3; clone_size: -; d_call: -
cdr3_aa: CASRQGAREQYF; cdr3_nt: TGTGCCAGCAGACAGGGAGCCCGCGAGCAGTACTTC; j_call: TRBJ2-7; v_call: TRBV5-6; clone_size: -; d_call: -
cdr3_aa: CASSVAVGGEFEQYF; cdr3_nt: TGTGCCAGCAGCGTGGCCGTAGGGGGGGAGTTCGAGCAGTACTTC; j_call: TRBJ2-7; v_call: TRBV9; clone_size: -; d_call: -
cdr3_aa: CASSPGQGGEAFF; cdr3_nt: TGTGCCAGCAGTCCCGGACAGGGTGGTGAAGCTTTCTTT; j_call: TRBJ1-1; v_call: TRBV28; clone_size: many; d_call: TRBD1
cdr3_aa: CASSSTRPSTDTQYF; cdr3_nt: TGTGCCAGCAGTTCGACTAGACCTAGCACAGATACGCAGTATTTT; j_call: TRBJ2-3; v_call: TRBV6-6; clone_size: -; d_call: -
cdr3_aa: CASSLVPGQGGYGYTF; cdr3_nt: TGTGCCAGCAGTTTGGTTCCGGGACAGGGGGGCTATGGCTACACCTTC; j_call: TRBJ1-2; v_call: TRBV6-5; clone_size: -; d_call: TRBD1
cdr3_aa: CATNQGRVGNIQYF; cdr3_nt: TGTGCCACCAATCAGGGTCGAGTGGGGAACATTCAGTACTTC; j_call: TRBJ2-4; v_call: TRBV19; clone_size: -; d_call: -
cdr3_aa: CASSEQGRQPQHF; cdr3_nt: TGTGCCAGCAGTGAACAGGGACGTCAGCCCCAGCATTTT; j_call: TRBJ1-5; v_call: TRBV27; clone_size: -; d_call: -
cdr3_aa: CASSEAGTVGNSPLHF; cdr3_nt: TGTGCCAGCAGTGAAGCTGGGACAGTTGGTAATTCACCCCTCCACTTT; j_call: TRBJ1-6; v_call: TRBV6-1; clone_size: few; d_call: TRBD1
cdr3_aa: CASSSMPGLPLVGTEAFF; cdr3_nt: TGTGCCAGCTCATCGATGCCGGGACTCCCTCTTGTGGGCACTGAAGCTTTCTTT; j_call: TRBJ1-1; v_call: TRBV18; clone_size: -; d_call: -
cdr3_aa: CASVEQYAYEQYF; cdr3_nt: TGTGCCAGCGTCGAACAGTATGCTTACGAGCAGTACTTC; j_call: TRBJ2-7; v_call: TRBV2; clone_size: -; d_call: -
cdr3_aa: CASGWDRGNLAGELFF; cdr3_nt: TGTGCCAGCGGGTGGGACAGGGGGAATTTGGCCGGGGAGCTGTTTTTT; j_call: TRBJ2-2; v_call: TRBV27; clone_size: -; d_call: TRBD1
cdr3_aa: CAWSSGLEQYF; cdr3_nt: TGTGCCTGGAGTTCCGGGTTGGAACAGTACTTC; j_call: TRBJ2-7; v_call: TRBV30; clone_size: -; d_call: -
cdr3_aa: CASSLLGQQNTEAFF; cdr3_nt: TGTGCCAGCAGCTTATTGGGACAGCAGAACACTGAAGCTTTCTTT; j_call: TRBJ1-1; v_call: TRBV7-3; clone_size: -; d_call: TRBD1
cdr3_aa: CASTKGGLANVLTF; cdr3_nt: TGTGCCTCCACTAAAGGGGGCCTGGCCAACGTCCTGACTTTC; j_call: TRBJ2-6; v_call: TRBV30; clone_size: few; d_call: TRBD1
cdr3_aa: CASSRVGVETQYF; cdr3_nt: TGTGCCAGCAGTAGGGTAGGGGTCGAGACCCAGTACTTC; j_call: TRBJ2-5; v_call: TRBV27; clone_size: -; d_call: -
cdr3_aa: CASSSQTGPGILRYTF; cdr3_nt: TGTGCCAGCAGCTCCCAAACAGGGCCAGGTATCCTACGCTACACCTTC; j_call: TRBJ1-2; v_call: TRBV7-2; clone_size: -; d_call: -
cdr3_aa: CASSIRDRGNQPQHF; cdr3_nt: TGTGCCAGTAGTATTCGGGACAGGGGCAATCAGCCCCAGCATTTT; j_call: TRBJ1-5; v_call: TRBV19; clone_size: -; d_call: TRBD1
cdr3_aa: CASSSGPNTEAFF; cdr3_nt: TGTGCCAGCAGCTCGGGTCCGAACACTGAAGCTTTCTTT; j_call: TRBJ1-1; v_call: TRBV7-3; clone_size: -; d_call: -
cdr3_aa: CASSIARGAVQPQHF; cdr3_nt: TGTGCCAGTAGTATAGCCCGGGGGGCGGTTCAGCCCCAGCATTTT; j_call: TRBJ1-5; v_call: TRBV19; clone_size: -; d_call: -
cdr3_aa: CAIWDPLQSSQQFF; cdr3_nt: TGTGCCATCTGGGATCCGCTGCAGTCTAGCCAGCAGTTCTTC; j_call: TRBJ2-1; v_call: TRBV10-3; clone_size: -; d_call: -
cdr3_aa: CASVATGVTYEQYF; cdr3_nt: TGTGCCAGCGTGGCGACAGGGGTTACCTACGAGCAGTACTTC; j_call: TRBJ2-7; v_call: TRBV7-3; clone_size: -; d_call: TRBD1
cdr3_aa: CASSEMGLQETQYF; cdr3_nt: TGTGCCAGCAGTGAAATGGGACTACAAGAGACCCAGTACTTC; j_call: TRBJ2-5; v_call: TRBV25-1; clone_size: -; d_call: TRBD2
cdr3_aa: CASSSLGGGYNEQFF; cdr3_nt: TGTGCCAGCAGTTCCCTGGGGGGGGGTTACAATGAGCAGTTCTTC; j_call: TRBJ2-1; v_call: TRBV6-1; clone_size: -; d_call: TRBD2
cdr3_aa: CASRLSDEKLFF; cdr3_nt: TGTGCTTCCAGGCTTTCGGATGAAAAACTGTTTTTT; j_call: TRBJ1-4; v_call: TRBV18; clone_size: -; d_call: -
cdr3_aa: CASSSQGYEQYF; cdr3_nt: TGCGCCAGCAGCTCACAGGGATACGAGCAGTACTTC; j_call: TRBJ2-7; v_call: TRBV5-1; clone_size: -; d_call: -
cdr3_aa: CASSLLTSGGYEQYF; cdr3_nt: TGTGCCAGCAGCTTACTAACTAGCGGGGGCTACGAGCAGTACTTC; j_call: TRBJ2-7; v_call: TRBV6-1; clone_size: once; d_call: TRBD2
cdr3_aa: CASSLVLAGQETQYF; cdr3_nt: TGTGCCAGCAGCTTGGTGCTAGCGGGACAAGAGACCCAGTACTTC; j_call: TRBJ2-5; v_call: TRBV7-9; clone_size: -; d_call: TRBD2
cdr3_aa: CASSLGELRLAGERQFF; cdr3_nt: TGTGCCAGCAGCTTGGGAGAATTGCGGCTAGCGGGAGAGCGGCAGTTCTTC; j_call: TRBJ2-1; v_call: TRBV5-6; clone_size: -; d_call: TRBD2
cdr3_aa: CASSQAVGVSYEQYF; cdr3_nt: TGCGCCAGCAGCCAAGCTGTGGGCGTTTCCTACGAGCAGTACTTC; j_call: TRBJ2-7; v_call: TRBV4-3; clone_size: -; d_call: -
cdr3_aa: CASSAPQGASQPQHF; cdr3_nt: TGTGCCAGTAGTGCTCCTCAGGGGGCCTCTCAGCCCCAGCATTTT; j_call: TRBJ1-5; v_call: TRBV19; clone_size: -; d_call: TRBD1
cdr3_aa: CASRILAGGPNEQFF; cdr3_nt: TGTGCCAGCAGGATTCTAGCGGGGGGGCCCAATGAGCAGTTCTTC; j_call: TRBJ2-1; v_call: TRBV6-1; clone_size: once; d_call: TRBD2
cdr3_aa: CASRTGTGYGYTF; cdr3_nt: TGTGCCAGCCGGACAGGGACGGGTTATGGCTACACCTTC; j_call: TRBJ1-2; v_call: TRBV18; clone_size: -; d_call: TRBD1
cdr3_aa: CASSSLAGTADSPLHF; cdr3_nt: TGTGCCAGCAGCTCCCTCGCCGGGACAGCCGATTCACCCCTCCACTTT; j_call: TRBJ1-6; v_call: TRBV7-2; clone_size: -; d_call: TRBD1
cdr3_aa: CASSLGTSGSWEQFF; cdr3_nt: TGTGCCAGCAGCTTGGGGACTAGCGGGAGCTGGGAGCAGTTCTTC; j_call: TRBJ2-1; v_call: TRBV5-4; clone_size: -; d_call: TRBD2
cdr3_aa: CASSLLNGRGATEAFF; cdr3_nt: TGCGCCAGCAGCTTGTTAAACGGACGGGGGGCCACTGAAGCTTTCTTT; j_call: TRBJ1-1; v_call: TRBV5-1; clone_size: -; d_call: -
cdr3_aa: CSVGTGVLSEQFF; cdr3_nt: TGCAGCGTTGGGACAGGGGTCCTGAGTGAGCAGTTCTTC; j_call: TRBJ2-1; v_call: TRBV29-1; clone_size: -; d_call: TRBD1
cdr3_aa: CASSLQGQGSGYTF; cdr3_nt: TGTGCCAGTAGTCTACAGGGCCAAGGAAGTGGCTACACCTTC; j_call: TRBJ1-2; v_call: TRBV19; clone_size: once; d_call: -
cdr3_aa: CASSMGHEQYF; cdr3_nt: TGTGCCAGTAGTATGGGCCACGAGCAGTACTTC; j_call: TRBJ2-7; v_call: TRBV19; clone_size: many; d_call: -
cdr3_aa: CASSWPIGGGSTDTQYF; cdr3_nt: TGCGCCAGCAGTTGGCCCATAGGGGGGGGCTCCACAGATACGCAGTATTTT; j_call: TRBJ2-3; v_call: TRBV5-1; clone_size: -; d_call: -
cdr3_aa: CAPPRDSGRREQFF; cdr3_nt: TGCGCCCCTCCCCGGGACAGTGGCCGTCGGGAGCAGTTCTTC; j_call: TRBJ2-1; v_call: TRBV23-1; clone_size: -; d_call: TRBD1
cdr3_aa: CASSLEAENEQFF; cdr3_nt: TGTGCCAGCAGCTTAGAAGCCGAAAATGAGCAGTTCTTC; j_call: TRBJ2-1; v_call: TRBV7-2; clone_size: -; d_call: -
cdr3_aa: CASSLERRYNEQFF; cdr3_nt: TGTGCCAGCAGCTTGGAGCGTAGGTACAATGAGCAGTTCTTC; j_call: TRBJ2-1; v_call: TRBV5-4; clone_size: -; d_call: -
cdr3_aa: CASSQREGFGYTF; cdr3_nt: TGCGCCAGCAGCCAAAGGGAGGGGTTTGGCTACACCTTC; j_call: TRBJ1-2; v_call: TRBV4-3; clone_size: few; d_call: -
cdr3_aa: CASSLGNRVDQPQHF; cdr3_nt: TGTGCCAGCAGCTTAGGGAACAGGGTGGATCAGCCCCAGCATTTT; j_call: TRBJ1-5; v_call: TRBV7-2; clone_size: few; d_call: -
cdr3_aa: CASSSTDWNTGELFF; cdr3_nt: TGTGCCAGCAGCTCGACAGACTGGAACACCGGGGAGCTGTTTTTT; j_call: TRBJ2-2; v_call: TRBV5-5; clone_size: -; d_call: -
cdr3_aa: CASSAWQGGEAFF; cdr3_nt: TGTGCCAGCAGCGCGTGGCAGGGAGGAGAAGCTTTCTTT; j_call: TRBJ1-1; v_call: TRBV7-2; clone_size: -; d_call: -
cdr3_aa: CASSQDRQILNF; cdr3_nt: TGCGCCAGCAGCCAAGACAGACAGATCCTTAATTTT; j_call: TRBJ1-3; v_call: TRBV4-3; clone_size: -; d_call: -